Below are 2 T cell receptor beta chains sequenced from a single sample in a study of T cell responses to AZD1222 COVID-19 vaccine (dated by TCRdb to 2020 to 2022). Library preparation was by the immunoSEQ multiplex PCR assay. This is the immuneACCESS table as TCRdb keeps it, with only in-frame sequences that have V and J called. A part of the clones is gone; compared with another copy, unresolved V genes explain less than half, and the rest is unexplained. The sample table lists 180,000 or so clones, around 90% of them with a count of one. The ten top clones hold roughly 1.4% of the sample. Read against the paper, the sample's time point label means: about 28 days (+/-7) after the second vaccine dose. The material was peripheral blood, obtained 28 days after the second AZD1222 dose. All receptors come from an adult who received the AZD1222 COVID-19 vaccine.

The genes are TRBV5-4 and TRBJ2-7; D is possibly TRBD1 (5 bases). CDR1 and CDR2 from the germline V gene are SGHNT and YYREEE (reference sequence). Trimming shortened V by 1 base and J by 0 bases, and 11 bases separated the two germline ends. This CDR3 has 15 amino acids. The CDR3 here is CASSLSQASSYEQYF. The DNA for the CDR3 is TGTGCCAGCAGCTTGTCACAGGCAAGCTCCTACGAGCAGTACTTC.

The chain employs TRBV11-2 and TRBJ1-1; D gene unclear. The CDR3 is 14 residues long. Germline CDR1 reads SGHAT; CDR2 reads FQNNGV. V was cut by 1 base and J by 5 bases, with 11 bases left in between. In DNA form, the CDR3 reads TGTGCCAGCAGCTTAGTAGCGGTGCCGACTGAAGCTTTCTTT. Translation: CASSLVAVPTEAFF.